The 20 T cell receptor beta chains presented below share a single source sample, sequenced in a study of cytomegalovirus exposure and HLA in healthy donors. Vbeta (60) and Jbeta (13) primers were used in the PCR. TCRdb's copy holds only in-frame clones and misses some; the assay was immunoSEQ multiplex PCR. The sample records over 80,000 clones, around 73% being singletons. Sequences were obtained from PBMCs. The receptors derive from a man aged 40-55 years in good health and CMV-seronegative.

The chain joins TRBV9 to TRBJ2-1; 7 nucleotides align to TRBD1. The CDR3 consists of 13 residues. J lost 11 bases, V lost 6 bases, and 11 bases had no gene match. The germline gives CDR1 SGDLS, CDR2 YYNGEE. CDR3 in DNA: TGTGCCAGCACCCCCGGGACAGCTGGAAAGCAGTTCTTC. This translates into CASTPGTAGKQFF.

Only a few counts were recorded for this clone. CDR3 region: CASSLLSGEQFF. In nucleotides, the CDR3 is TGTGCCAGCAGCCTACTTTCGGGTGAGCAGTTCTTC. The chain recombines TRBV4-2 with TRBJ2-1; D call uncertain. The V end lost 4 bases, the J end lost 9 bases, and 10 bases lay between the germline ends. The length of the CDR3 is 12 residues. In germline, CDR1 is LGHNA, CDR2 YNFKEQ.

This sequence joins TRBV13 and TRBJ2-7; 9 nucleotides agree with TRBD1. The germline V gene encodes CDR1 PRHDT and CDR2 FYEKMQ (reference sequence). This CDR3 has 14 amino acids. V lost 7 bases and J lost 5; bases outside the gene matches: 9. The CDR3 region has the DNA TGTGCCAGCACCGACGGGACAGGGAGGGACGAGCAGTACTTC. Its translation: CASTDGTGRDEQYF.

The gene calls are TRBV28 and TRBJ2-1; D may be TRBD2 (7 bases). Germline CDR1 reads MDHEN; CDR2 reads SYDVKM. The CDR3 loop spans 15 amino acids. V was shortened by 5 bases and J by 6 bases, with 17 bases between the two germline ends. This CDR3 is CASSPGEGDLNEQFF. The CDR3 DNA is TGTGCCAGCAGTCCCGGGGAGGGGGACCTCAATGAGCAGTTCTTC.

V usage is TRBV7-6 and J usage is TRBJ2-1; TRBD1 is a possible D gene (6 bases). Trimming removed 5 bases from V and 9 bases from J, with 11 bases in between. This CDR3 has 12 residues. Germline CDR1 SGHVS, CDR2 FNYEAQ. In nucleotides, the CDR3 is TGTGCCAGCAGCGTACAGGGAACTGAGCAGTTCTTC. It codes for CASSVQGTEQFF.

Written as DNA, the CDR3 is TGTGCCAGCAGCTCCCCCGCAGGGGGCCTATCTAACTATGGCTACACCTTC. Protein product: CASSSPAGGLSNYGYTF. The V gene is TRBV5-5, the J gene TRBJ1-2, with 8 bases aligning to TRBD1. Germline V CDR1 and CDR2: SGHKS, YYEKEE (reference sequence). This CDR3 is 17 amino acids long. J lost 0 bases, V lost 3 bases, and 10 bases had no gene match.

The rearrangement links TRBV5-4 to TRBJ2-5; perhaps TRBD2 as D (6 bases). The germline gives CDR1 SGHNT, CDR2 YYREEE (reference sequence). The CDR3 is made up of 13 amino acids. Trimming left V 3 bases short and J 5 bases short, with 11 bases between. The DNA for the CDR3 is TGTGCCAGCAGCTCCCAAGCGGGTGAGACCCAGTACTTC. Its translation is CASSSQAGETQYF.

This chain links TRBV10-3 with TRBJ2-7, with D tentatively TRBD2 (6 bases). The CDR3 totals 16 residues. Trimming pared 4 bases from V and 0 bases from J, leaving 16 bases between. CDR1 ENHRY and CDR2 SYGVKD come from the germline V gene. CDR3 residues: CAISGSLSGVSYEQYF. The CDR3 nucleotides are TGTGCCATCAGTGGTTCTCTTTCGGGGGTCTCCTACGAGCAGTACTTC.

The CDR3 protein is CASSYSGQYTEAFF. DNA of the CDR3: TGTGCCAGCAGTTACTCTGGGCAATACACTGAAGCTTTCTTT. The rearrangement joins TRBV6-5 to TRBJ1-1, with D unresolved. The CDR3 covers 14 residues. Deletions cut 0 bases from V and 3 bases from J, with 8 bases between. The germline CDR1 and CDR2 sequences are MNHEY and SVGAGI.

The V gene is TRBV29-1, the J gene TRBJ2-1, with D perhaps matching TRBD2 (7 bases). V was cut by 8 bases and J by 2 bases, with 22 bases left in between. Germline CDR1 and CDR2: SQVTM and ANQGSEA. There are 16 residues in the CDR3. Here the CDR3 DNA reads TGCAGCTCAGCTGGGGGGGGCCCCACCACCTACAATGAGCAGTTCTTC. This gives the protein CSSAGGGPTTYNEQFF.

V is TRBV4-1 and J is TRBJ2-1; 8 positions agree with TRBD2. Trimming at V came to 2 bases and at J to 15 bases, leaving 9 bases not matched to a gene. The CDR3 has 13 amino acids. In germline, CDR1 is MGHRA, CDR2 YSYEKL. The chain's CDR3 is CASSQLPTGGPFF. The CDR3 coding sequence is TGCGCCAGCAGCCAACTACCAACGGGGGGGCCGTTCTTC.

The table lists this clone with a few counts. The CDR3 here is CASSPPSRGRYNEQFF. The CDR3 nucleotides are TGTGCCAGCAGCCCCCCCTCAAGGGGGCGGTACAATGAGCAGTTCTTC. The chain carries TRBV4-2 and TRBJ2-1; 7 bases are shared with TRBD1. Germline CDR1 LGHNA, CDR2 YNFKEQ. The CDR3 is 16 residues long. Trimming cost V 4 bases and J 4 bases; bases outside gene matches: 10.

As DNA, the CDR3 is TGCGCCAGCAGCCGTGTTTCTGGACAGGCCTACGAGCAGTACTTC. Amino acid sequence: CASSRVSGQAYEQYF. The chain links TRBV4-1 to TRBJ2-7; 7 nucleotides align to TRBD1. Germline assignment: CDR1 MGHRA and CDR2 YSYEKL. CDR3 length: 15 amino acids. Trimming took 4 bases from V and 2 from J; bases not matched to a gene: 8.

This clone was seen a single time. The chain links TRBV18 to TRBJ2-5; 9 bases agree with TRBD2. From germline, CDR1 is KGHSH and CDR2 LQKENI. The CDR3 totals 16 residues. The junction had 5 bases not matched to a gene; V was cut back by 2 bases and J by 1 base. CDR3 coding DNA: TGTGCCAGCTCACCAGTGCCTAGCGGGGTCCAAGAGACCCAGTACTTC. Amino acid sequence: CASSPVPSGVQETQYF. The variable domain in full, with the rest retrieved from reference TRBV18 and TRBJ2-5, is NAGVMQNPRHLVRRRGQEARLRCSPMKGHSHVYWYRQLPEEGLKFMVYLQKENIIDESGMPKERFSAEFPKEGPSILRIQQVVRGDSAAYFCASSPVPSGVQETQYFGPGTRLLVL.

In DNA form, the CDR3 reads TGCGCCAGCAGCTTGGGACTGATCACAGATACGCAGTATTTT. This gives the protein CASSLGLITDTQYF. The rearrangement joins TRBV5-1 to TRBJ2-3; no firm D call. The V and J ends lost 0 bases and 2 bases respectively, with 7 bases between them. Germline V gives CDR1 SGHRS, CDR2 YFSETQ. This CDR3 is 14 amino acids long. Looking up the rest from reference TRBV5-1 and TRBJ2-3 gives the full variable domain: KAGVTQTPRYLIKTRGQQVTLSCSPISGHRSVSWYQQTPGQGLQFLFEYFSETQRNKGNFPGRFSGRQFSNSRSEMNVSTLELGDSALYLCASSLGLITDTQYFGPGTRLTVL.

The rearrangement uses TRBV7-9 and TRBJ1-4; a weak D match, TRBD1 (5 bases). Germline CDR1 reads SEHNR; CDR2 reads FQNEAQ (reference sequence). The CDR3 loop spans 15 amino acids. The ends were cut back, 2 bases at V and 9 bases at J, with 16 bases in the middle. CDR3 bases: TGTGCCAGCAGCTTAAACCGGCAGGGATATCAAAAACTGTTTTTT. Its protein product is CASSLNRQGYQKLFF.

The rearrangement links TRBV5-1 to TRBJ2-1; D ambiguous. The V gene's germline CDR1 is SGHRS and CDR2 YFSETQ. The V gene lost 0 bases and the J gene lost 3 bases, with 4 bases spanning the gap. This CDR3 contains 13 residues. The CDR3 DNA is TGCGCCAGCAGCTTGGACGGCTACAATGAGCAGTTCTTC. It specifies CASSLDGYNEQFF.

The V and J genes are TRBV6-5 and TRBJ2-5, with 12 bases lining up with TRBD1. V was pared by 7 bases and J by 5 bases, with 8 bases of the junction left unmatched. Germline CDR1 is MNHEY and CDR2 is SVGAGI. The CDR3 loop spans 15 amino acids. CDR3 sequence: CASTLGQGAGETQYF. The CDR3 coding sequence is TGTGCCAGCACCCTGGGACAGGGGGCAGGTGAGACCCAGTACTTC.

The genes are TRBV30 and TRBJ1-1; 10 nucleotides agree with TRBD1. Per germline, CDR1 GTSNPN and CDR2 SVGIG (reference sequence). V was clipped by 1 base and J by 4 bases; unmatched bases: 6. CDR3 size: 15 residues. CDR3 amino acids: CAWSGGDRGVTEAFF. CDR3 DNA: TGTGCCTGGAGTGGAGGGGACAGGGGAGTCACTGAAGCTTTCTTT.

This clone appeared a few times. This CDR3 is CASSQVGRGRDTQYF. The CDR3 DNA reads as TGCGCCAGCAGCCAAGTGGGAAGGGGTCGGGATACGCAGTATTTT. The chain recombines TRBV4-1 with TRBJ2-3; TRBD1 is a possible D gene (5 bases). The V gene's germline CDR1 is MGHRA and CDR2 YSYEKL. V was pared by 1 base and J by 6 bases, with 14 bases between. The CDR3 length is 15 residues.